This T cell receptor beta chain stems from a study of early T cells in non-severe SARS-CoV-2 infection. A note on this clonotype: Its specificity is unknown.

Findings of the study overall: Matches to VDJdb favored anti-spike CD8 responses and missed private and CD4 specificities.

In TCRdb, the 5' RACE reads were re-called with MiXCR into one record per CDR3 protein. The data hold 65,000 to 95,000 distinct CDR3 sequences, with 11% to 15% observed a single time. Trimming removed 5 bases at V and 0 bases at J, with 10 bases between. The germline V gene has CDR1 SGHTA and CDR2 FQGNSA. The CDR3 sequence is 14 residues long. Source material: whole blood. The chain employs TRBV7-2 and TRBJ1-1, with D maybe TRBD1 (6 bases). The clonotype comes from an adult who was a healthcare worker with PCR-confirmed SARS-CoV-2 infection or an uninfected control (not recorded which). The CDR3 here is CASSHRALNTEAFF. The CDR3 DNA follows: TGTGCCAGCAGCCACAGGGCCCTGAACACTGAAGCTTTCTTT.